This TCR beta chain came from a study of identical twins. General study results and limits: The study based its conclusions on cross-sectional statistical analysis and did not follow the same donors. Out-of-frame TCR alpha sharing observed in monozygotic twins exceeded model estimates. The authors noted that invariant MAIT and iNKT cells could partly confound zero-insertion analyses.

The CDR3 totals 16 residues. V was trimmed by 3 bases and J by 6 bases, leaving 18 bases between them. CDR1 is KGHSH, CDR2 LQKENI, per germline. The authors used template switching to add a universal primer site and gave cDNA unique molecular identifiers. One entry per CDR3 protein results from TCRdb running MiXCR on the 5' RACE reads. Found here are approximately 530,000 distinct CDR3 sequences, about 20% of them singletons; the top ten hold about 0.48%. With regard to this clonotype: Its antigen remains unknown.

Separately, the same data were catalogued under a study of yellow fever vaccine responses in identical twins.

This chain links TRBV18 with TRBJ2-4; a weak D match, TRBD2 (5 bases). The sample consisted of CD4+ T cells sorted from blood. This clonotype was obtained from a woman aged 18 to 35 in good health. The DNA of the CDR3 is TGTGCCAGCTCACCGCTCCGGGCCCCTCGGGGAAACATTCAGTACTTC. This codes for CASSPLRAPRGNIQYF.